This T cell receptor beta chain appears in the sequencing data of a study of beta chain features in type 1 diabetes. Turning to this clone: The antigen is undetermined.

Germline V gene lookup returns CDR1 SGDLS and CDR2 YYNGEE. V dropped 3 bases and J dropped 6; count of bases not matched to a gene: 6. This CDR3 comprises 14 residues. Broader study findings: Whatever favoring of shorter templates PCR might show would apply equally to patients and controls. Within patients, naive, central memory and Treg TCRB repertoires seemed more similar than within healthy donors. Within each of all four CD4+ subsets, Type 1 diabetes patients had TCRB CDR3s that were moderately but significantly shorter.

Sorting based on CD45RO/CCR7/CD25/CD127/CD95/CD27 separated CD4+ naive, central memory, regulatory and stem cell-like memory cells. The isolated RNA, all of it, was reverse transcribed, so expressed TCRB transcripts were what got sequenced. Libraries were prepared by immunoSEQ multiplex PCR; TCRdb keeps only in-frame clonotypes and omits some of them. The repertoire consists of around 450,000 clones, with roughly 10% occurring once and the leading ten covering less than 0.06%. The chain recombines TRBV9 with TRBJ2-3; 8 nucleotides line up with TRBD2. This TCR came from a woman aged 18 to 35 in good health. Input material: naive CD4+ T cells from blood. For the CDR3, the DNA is TGTGCCAGCAGCGCGGATTCGGGAGGGGATACGCAGTATTTT. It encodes CASSADSGGDTQYF.